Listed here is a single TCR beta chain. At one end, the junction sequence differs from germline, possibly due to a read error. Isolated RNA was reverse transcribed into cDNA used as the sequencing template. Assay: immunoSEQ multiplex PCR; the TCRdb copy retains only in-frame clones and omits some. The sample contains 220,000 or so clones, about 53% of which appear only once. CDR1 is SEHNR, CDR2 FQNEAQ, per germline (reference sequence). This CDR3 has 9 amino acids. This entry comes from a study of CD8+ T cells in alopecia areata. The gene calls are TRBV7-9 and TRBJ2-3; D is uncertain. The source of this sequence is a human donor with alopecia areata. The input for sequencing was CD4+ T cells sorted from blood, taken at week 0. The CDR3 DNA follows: TGTGCCAGCAGCTCCGATGACGGATTT. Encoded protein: CASSSDDGF.